The present T cell receptor (beta chain) was sequenced within a study of blood T cells in healthy people across ages. Whole-study findings and limits: CMV status of donors was not determined, possibly confounding expanded clonotype changes. Across the age range, TCR beta diversity per million T cells fell in a roughly linear way.

This clonotype has more than one count but fewer than ten. The target antigen is unknown. A second PCR of about 7 to 12 cycles used a sample-barcoded 5' primer and a J-beta primer mix. Researchers report that a template-switch adaptor with 12 random nucleotides tagged each cDNA molecule. Each CDR3 protein gets one entry after TCRdb re-called the 5' RACE reads with MiXCR. The repertoire holds 250,000 to 300,000 distinct CDR3 sequences, roughly 29% seen once, with 25% to 30% in the top ten. With 5 bases clipped from V and 5 bases from J, the junction kept 11 bases outside the gene matches. CDR1 and CDR2 (germline): MNHNY, SVGAGI (reference sequence). The CDR3 loop spans 15 amino acids.

The chain uses TRBV6-6 and TRBJ2-5; TRBD2 matches 7 bases. This sequence originates from a woman in her seventies in good health. Source material: blood. The CDR3 DNA sequence: TGTGCCAGCAGTCCGCCGGGGAGGGGCGAGGAGACCCAGTACTTC. As protein: CASSPPGRGEETQYF.